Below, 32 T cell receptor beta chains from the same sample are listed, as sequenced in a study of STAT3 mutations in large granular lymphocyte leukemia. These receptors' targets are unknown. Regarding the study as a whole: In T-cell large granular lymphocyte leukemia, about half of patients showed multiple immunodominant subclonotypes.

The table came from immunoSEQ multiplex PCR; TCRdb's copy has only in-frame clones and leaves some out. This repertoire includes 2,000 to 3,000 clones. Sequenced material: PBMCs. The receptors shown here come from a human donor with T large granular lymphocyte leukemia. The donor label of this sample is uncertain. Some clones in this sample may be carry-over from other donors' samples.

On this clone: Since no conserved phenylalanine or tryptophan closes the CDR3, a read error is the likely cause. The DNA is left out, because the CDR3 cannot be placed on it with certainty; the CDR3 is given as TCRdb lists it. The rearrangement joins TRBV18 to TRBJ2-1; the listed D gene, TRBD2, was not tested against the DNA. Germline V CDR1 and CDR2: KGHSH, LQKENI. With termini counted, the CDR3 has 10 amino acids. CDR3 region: CASSPAQSGE.

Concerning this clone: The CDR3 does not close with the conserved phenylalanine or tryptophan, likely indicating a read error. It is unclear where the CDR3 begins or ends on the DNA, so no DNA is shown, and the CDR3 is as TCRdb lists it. Here the CDR3 reads CASSRGGSET. This rearrangement joins TRBV7-2 to TRBJ2-5; the DNA was not compared with TRBD2, the D call given in the table. The germline CDR1 and CDR2 sequences are SGHTA and FQGNSA. The CDR3 numbers 10 amino acids, ends counted.

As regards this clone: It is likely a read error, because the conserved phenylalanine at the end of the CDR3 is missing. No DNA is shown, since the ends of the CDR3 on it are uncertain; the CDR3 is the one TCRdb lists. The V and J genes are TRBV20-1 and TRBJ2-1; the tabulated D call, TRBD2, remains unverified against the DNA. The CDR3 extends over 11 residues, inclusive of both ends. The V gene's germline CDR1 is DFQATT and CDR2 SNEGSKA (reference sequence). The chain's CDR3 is CSATDWARDNE.

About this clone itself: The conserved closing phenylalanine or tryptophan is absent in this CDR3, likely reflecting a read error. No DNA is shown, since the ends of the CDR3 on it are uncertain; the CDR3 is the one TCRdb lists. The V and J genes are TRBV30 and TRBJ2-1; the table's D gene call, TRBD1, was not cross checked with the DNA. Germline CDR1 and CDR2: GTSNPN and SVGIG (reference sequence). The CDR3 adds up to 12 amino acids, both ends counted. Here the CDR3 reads CAWRPVEGSYNE.

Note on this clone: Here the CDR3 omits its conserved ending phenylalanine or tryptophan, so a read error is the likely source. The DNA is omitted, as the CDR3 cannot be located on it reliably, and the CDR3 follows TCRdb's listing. CDR3 loop: CASSVDRGTDT. The V and J genes are TRBV5-1 and TRBJ2-3; TRBD1 is the table's D call, not checked against the DNA. 11 amino acids form the CDR3, both terminal residues included. Germline CDR1 and CDR2: SGHRS and YFSETQ.

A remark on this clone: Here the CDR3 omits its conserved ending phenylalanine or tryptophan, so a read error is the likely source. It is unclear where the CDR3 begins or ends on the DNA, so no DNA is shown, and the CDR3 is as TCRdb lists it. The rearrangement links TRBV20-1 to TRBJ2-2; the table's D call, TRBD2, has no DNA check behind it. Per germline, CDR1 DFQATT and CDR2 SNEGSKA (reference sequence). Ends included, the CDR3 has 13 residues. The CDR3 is CSARASGGANTGE.

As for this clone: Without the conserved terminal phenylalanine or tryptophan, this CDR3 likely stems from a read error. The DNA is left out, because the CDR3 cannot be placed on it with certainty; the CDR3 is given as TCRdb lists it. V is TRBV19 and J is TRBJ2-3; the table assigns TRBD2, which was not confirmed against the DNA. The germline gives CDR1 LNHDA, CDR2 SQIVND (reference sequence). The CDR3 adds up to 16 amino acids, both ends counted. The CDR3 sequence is CASSLDSSGGLRGTDT.

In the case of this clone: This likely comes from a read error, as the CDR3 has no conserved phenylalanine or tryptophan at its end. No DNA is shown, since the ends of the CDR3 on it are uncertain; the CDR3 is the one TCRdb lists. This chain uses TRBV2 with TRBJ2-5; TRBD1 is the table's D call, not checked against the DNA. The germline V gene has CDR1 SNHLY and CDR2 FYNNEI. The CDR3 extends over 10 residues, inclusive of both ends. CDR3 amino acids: CASCRDAKET.

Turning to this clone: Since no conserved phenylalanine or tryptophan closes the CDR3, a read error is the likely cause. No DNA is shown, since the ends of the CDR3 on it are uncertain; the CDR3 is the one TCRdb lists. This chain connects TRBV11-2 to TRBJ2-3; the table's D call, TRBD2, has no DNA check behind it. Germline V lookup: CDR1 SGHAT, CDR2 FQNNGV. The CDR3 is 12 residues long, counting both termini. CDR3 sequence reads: CASSLGAGVLDT.

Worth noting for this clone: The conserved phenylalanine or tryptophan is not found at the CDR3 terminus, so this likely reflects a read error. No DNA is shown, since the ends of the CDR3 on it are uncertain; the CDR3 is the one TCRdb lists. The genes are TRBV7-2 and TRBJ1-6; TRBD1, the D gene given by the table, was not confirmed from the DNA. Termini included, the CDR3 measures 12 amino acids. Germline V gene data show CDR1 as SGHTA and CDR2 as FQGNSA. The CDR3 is CASSQTRRGNSP.

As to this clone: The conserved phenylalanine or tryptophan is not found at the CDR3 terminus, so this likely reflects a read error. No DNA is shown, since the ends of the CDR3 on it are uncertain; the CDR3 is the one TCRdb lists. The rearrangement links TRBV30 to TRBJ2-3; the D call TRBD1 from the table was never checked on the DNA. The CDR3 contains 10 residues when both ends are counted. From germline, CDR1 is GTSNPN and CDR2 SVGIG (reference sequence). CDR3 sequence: CAWSTHRGDT.

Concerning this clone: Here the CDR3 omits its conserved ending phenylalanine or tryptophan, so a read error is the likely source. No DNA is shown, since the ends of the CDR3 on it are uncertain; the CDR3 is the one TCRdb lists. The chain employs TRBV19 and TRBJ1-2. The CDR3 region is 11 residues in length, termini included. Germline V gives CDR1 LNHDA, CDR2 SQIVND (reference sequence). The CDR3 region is CASRLVGGMAG.

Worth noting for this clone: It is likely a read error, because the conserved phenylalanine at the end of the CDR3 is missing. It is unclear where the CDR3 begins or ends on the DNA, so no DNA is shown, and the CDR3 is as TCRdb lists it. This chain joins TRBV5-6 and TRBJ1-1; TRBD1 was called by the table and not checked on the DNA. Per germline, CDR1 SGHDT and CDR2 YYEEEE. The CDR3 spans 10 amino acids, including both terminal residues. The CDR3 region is CASFLVGATE.

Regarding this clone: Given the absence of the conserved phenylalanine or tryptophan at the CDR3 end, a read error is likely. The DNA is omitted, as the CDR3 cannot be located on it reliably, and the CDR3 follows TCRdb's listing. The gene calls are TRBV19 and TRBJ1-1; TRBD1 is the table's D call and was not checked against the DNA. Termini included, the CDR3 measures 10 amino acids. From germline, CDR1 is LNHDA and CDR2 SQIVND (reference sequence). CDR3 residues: CASRPQGGTE.

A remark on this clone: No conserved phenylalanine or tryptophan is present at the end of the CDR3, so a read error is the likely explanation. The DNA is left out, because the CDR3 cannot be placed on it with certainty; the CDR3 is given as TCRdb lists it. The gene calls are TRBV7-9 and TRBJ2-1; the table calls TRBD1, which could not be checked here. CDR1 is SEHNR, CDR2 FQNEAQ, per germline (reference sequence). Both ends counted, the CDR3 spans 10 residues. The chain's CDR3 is CASSLAGSNE.

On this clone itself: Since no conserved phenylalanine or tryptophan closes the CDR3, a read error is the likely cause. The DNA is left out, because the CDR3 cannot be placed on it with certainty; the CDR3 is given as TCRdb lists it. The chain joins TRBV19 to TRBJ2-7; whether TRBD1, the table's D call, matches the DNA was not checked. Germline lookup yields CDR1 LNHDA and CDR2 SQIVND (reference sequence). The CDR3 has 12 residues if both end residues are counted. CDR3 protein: CASSSLGVPYYE.

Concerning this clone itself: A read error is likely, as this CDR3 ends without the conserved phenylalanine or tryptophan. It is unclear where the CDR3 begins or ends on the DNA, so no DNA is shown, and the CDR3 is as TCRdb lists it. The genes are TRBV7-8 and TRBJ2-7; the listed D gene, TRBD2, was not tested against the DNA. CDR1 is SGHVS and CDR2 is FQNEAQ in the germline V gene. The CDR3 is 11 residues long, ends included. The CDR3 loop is CASSTDAGPYE.

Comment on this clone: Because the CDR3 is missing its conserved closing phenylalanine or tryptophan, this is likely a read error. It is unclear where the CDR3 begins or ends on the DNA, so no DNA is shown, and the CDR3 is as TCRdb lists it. Here the CDR3 reads CAWSRGSNQP. The chain carries TRBV30 and TRBJ1-5. Per germline, CDR1 GTSNPN and CDR2 SVGIG (reference sequence). The CDR3 length is 10 residues, termini included.

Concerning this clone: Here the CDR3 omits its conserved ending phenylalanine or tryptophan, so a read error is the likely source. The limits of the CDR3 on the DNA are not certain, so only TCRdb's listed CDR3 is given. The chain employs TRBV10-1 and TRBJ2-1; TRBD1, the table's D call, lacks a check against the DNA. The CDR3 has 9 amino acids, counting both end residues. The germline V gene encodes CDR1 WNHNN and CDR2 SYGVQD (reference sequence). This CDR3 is CASSGTYNE.

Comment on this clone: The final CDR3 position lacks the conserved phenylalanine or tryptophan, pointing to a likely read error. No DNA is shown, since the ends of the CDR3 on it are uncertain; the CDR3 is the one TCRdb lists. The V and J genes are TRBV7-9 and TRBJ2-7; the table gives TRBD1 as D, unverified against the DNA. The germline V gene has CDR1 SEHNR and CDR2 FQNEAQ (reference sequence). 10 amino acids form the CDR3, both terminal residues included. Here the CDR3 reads CASSPNRDVE.

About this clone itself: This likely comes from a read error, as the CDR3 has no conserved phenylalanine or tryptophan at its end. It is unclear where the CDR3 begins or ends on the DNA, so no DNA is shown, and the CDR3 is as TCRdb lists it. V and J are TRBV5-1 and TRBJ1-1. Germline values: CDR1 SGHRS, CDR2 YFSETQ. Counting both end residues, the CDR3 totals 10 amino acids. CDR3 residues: CASSVGGNAE.

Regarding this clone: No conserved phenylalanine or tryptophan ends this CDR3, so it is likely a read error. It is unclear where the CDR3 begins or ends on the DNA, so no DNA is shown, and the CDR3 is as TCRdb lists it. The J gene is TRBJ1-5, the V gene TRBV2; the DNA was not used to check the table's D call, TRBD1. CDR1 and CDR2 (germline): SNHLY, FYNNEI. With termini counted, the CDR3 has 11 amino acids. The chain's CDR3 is CASRTGQGSQP.

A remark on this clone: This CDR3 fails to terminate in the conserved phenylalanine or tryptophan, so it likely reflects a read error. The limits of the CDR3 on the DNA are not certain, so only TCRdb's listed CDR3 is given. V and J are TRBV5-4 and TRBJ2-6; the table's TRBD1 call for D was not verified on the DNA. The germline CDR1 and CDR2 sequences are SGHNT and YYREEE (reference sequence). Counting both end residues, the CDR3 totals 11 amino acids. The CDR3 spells CASSLEGGANV.

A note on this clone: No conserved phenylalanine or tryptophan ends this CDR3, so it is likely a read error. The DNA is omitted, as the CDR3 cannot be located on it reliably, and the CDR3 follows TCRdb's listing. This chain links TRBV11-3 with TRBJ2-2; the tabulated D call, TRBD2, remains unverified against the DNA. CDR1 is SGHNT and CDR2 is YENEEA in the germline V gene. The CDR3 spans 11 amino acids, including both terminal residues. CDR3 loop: CASSSGLDTGE.

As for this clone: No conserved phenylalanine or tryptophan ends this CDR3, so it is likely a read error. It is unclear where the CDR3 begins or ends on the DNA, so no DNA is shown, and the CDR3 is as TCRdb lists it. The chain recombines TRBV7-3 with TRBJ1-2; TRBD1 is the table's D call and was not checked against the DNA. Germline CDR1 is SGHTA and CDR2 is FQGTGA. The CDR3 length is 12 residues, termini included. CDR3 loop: CASSLTPGTFNG.

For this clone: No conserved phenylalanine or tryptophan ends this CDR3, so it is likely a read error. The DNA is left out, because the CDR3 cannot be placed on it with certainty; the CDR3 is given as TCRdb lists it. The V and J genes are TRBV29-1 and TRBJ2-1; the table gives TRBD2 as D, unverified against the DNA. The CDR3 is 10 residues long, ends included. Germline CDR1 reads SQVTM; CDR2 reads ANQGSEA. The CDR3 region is CSGLPSGRVE.

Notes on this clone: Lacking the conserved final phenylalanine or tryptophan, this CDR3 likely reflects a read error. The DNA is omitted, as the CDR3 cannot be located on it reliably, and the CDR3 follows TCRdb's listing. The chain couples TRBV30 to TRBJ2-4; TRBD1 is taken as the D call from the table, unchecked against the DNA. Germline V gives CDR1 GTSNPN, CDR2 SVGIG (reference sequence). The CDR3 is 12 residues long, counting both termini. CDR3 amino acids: CAWRHGRLAKNI.

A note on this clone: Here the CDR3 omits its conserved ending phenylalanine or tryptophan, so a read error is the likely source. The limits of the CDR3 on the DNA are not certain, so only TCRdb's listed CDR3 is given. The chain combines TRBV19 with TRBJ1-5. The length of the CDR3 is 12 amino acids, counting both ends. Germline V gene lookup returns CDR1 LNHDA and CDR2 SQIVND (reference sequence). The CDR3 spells CASSWDFPNNQP.

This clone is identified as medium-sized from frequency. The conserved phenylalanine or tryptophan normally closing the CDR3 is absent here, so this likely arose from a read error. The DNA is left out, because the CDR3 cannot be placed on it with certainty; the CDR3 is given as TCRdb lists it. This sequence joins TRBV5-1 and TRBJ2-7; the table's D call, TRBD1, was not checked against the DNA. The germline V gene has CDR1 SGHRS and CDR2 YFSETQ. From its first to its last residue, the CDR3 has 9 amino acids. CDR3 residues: CASSLDGAE.

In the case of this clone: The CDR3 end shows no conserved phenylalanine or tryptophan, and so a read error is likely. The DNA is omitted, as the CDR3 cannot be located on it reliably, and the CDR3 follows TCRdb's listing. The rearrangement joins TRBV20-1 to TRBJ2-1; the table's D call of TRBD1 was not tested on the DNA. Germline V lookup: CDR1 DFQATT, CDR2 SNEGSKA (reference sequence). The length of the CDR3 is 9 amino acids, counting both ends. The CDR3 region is CSANRGRNE.

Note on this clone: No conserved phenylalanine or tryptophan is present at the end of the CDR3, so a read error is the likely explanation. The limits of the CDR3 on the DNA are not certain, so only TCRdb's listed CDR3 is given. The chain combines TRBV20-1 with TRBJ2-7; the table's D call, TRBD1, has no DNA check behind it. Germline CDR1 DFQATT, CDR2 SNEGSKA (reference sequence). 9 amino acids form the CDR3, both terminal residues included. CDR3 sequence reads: CSAINDNYE.

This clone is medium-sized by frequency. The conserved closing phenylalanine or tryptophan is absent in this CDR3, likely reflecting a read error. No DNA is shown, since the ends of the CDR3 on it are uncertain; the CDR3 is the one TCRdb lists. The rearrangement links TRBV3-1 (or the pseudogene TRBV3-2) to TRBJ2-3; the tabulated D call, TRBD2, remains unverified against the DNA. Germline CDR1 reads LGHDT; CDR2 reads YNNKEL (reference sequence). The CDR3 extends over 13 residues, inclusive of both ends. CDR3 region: CASSQVTGGDTDT.